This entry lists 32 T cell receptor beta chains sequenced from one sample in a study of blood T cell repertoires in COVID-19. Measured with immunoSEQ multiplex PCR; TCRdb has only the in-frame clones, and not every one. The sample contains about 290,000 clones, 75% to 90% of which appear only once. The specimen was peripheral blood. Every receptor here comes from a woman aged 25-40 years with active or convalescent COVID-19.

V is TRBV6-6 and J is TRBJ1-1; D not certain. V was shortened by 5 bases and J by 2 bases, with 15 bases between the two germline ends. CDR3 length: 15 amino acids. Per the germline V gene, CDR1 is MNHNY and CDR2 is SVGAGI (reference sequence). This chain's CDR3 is CASSLHGLRNTEAFF. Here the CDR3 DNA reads TGTGCCAGCAGTCTCCACGGGTTGAGAAACACTGAAGCTTTCTTT.

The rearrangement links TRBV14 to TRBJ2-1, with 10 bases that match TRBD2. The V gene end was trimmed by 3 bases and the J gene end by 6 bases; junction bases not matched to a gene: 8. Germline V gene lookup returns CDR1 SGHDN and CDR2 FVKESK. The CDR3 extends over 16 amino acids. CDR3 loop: CASSQVQRGGSNEQFF. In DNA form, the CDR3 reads TGTGCCAGCAGCCAGGTACAGCGGGGGGGTTCCAATGAGCAGTTCTTC.

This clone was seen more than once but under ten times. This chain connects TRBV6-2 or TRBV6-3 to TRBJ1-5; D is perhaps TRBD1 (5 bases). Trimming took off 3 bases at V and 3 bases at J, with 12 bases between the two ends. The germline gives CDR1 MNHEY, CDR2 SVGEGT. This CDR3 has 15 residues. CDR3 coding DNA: TGTGCCAGCAGTTATGCTTCAGGGATCAATCAGCCCCAGCATTTT. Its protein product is CASSYASGINQPQHF.

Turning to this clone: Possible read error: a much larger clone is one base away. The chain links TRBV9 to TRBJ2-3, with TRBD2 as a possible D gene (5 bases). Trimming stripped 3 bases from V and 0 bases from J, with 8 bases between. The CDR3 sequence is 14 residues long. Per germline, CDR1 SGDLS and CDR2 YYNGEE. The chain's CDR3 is CASSERTSTDTQYF. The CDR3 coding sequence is TGTGCCAGCAGCGAGCGGACTAGCACAGATACGCAGTATTTT. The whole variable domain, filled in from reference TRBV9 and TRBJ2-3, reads DSGVTQTPKHLITATGQRVTLRCSPRSGDLSVYWYQQSLDQGLQFLIQYYNGEERAKGNILERFSAQQFPDLHSELNLSSLELGDSALYFCASSERTSTDTQYFGPGTRLTVL.

The CDR3 reads CASSLGVGTDTQYF. CDR3 sequence (DNA): TGTGCCAGCAGCTTGGGAGTCGGCACAGATACGCAGTATTTT. This sequence joins TRBV5-8 and TRBJ2-3; D call uncertain. There are 14 residues in the CDR3. V dropped 0 bases and J dropped 1 base, with 6 bases sitting between them. CDR1 is SGHTS and CDR2 is YDEGEE in the germline V gene.

The CDR3 nucleotides are TGTGCCAGCACCTCCGGCAGGACGAACACCGGGGAGCTGTTTTTT. It is translated as CASTSGRTNTGELFF. This chain links TRBV7-9 with TRBJ2-2; no clear D. The CDR3 has 15 amino acids. Germline CDR1 reads SEHNR; CDR2 reads FQNEAQ (reference sequence). Trimming pared 7 bases from V and 0 bases from J, leaving 12 bases between.

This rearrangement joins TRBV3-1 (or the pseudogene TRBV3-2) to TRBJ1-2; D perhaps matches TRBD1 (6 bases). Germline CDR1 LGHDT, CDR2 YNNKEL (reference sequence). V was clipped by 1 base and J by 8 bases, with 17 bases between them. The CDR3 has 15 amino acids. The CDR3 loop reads CASSQGGGGLGGYTF. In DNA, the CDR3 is TGTGCCAGCAGCCAAGGGGGAGGGGGTCTGGGCGGCTACACCTTC.

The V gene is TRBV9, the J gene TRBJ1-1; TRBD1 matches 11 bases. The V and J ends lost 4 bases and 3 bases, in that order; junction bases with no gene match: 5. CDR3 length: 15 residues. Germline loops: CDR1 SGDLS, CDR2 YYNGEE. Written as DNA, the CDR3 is TGTGCCAGCAGCCCCCGGGACAGGGGGGACACTGAAGCTTTCTTT. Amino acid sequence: CASSPRDRGDTEAFF.

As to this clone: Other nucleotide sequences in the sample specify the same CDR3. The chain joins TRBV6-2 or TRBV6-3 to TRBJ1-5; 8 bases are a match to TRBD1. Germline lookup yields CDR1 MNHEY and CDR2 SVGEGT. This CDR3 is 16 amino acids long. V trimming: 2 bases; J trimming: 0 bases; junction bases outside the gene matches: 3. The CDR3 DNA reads TGTGCCAGCAGTTACCGTCAGGGGGCTAGCAATCAGCCCCAGCATTTT. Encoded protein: CASSYRQGASNQPQHF.

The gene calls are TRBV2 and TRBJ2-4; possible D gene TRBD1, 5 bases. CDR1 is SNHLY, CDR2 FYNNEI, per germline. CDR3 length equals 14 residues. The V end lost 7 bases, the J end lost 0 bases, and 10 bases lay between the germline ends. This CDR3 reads CASTRTRAKNIQYF. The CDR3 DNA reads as TGTGCCAGCACCAGGACACGAGCCAAAAACATTCAGTACTTC.

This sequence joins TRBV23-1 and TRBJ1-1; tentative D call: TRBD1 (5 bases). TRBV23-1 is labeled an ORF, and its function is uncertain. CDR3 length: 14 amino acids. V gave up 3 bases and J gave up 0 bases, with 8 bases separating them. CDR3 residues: CASSHPGVNTEAFF. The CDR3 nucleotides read TGCGCCAGCAGTCACCCGGGGGTGAACACTGAAGCTTTCTTT.

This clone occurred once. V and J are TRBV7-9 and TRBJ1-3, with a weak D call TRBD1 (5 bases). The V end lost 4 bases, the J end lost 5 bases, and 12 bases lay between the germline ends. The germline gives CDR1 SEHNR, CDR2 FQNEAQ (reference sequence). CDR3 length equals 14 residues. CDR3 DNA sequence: TGTGCCAGCAGCTCAGCCGGGACTCGAAACACCATATATTTT. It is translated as CASSSAGTRNTIYF.

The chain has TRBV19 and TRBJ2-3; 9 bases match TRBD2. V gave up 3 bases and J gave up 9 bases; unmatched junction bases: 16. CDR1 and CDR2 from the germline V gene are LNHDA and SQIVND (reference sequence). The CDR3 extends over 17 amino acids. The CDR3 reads CASSIRLLRGGPGTQYF. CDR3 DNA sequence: TGTGCCAGTAGTATCCGACTATTGCGGGGGGGTCCGGGCACGCAGTATTTT. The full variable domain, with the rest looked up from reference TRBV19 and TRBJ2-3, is DGGITQSPKYLFRKEGQNVTLSCEQNLNHDAMYWYRQDPGQGLRLIYYSQIVNDFQKGDIAEGYSVSREKKESFPLTVTSAQKNPTAFYLCASSIRLLRGGPGTQYFGPGTRLTVL.

The CDR3 reads CSAYFSYEQYF. The CDR3 nucleotides read TGCAGTGCTTATTTCTCCTACGAGCAGTACTTC. This sequence joins TRBV20-1 and TRBJ2-7; no clear D. The CDR3 is 11 amino acids. Germline CDR1 DFQATT, CDR2 SNEGSKA (reference sequence). V lost 5 bases and J lost 0, with 5 bases in between.

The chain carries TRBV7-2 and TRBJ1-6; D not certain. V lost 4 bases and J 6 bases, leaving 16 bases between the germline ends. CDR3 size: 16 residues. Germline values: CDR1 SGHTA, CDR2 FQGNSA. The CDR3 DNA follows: TGTGCCAGCAGCTCCAGGTCCGGGAGGTCTAATTCACCCCTCCACTTT. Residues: CASSSRSGRSNSPLHF.

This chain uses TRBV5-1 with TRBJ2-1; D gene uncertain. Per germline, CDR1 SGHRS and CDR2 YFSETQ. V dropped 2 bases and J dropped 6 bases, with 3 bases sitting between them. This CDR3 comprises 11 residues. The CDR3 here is CASSFGNEQFF. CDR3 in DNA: TGCGCCAGCAGCTTCGGCAATGAGCAGTTCTTC.

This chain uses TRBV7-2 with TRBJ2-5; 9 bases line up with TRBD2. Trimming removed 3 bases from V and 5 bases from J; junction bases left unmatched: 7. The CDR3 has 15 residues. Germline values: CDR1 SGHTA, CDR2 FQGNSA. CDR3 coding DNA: TGTGCCAGCAGCTTGACCGGGACTAGCCAGGAGACCCAGTACTTC. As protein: CASSLTGTSQETQYF.

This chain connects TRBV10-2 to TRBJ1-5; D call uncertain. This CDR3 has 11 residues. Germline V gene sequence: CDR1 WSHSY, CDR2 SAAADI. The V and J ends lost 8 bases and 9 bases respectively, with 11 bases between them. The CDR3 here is CASGRVAPQHF. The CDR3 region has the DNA TGCGCCAGCGGGAGGGTTGCGCCCCAGCATTTT.

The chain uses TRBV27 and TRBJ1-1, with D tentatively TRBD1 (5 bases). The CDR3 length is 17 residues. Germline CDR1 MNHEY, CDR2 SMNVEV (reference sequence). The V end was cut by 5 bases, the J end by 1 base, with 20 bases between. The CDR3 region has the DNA TGTGCCAGCAGTCCCGGCGCGGGGCAGGGAGGGAACACTGAAGCTTTCTTT. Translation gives CASSPGAGQGGNTEAFF.

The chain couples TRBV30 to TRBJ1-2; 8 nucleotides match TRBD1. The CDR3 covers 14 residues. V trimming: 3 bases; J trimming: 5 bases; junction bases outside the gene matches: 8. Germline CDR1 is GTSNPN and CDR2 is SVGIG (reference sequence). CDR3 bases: TGTGCCTGGAGCGAAACCCGACAGGGGTATGGCTACACCTTC. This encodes CAWSETRQGYGYTF.

CDR3 residues: CASSVVGDDEKLFF. For the CDR3, the DNA is TGTGCCAGCAGCGTAGTAGGGGATGATGAAAAACTGTTTTTT. The chain couples TRBV9 to TRBJ1-4; D is possibly TRBD1 (5 bases). CDR3 size: 14 residues. The V gene's germline CDR1 is SGDLS and CDR2 YYNGEE. V was trimmed by 0 bases and J by 6 bases, leaving 9 bases between them. Based on the CDR3 plus reference TRBV9 and TRBJ1-4, the full variable domain is DSGVTQTPKHLITATGQRVTLRCSPRSGDLSVYWYQQSLDQGLQFLIQYYNGEERAKGNILERFSAQQFPDLHSELNLSSLELGDSALYFCASSVVGDDEKLFFGSGTQLSVL.

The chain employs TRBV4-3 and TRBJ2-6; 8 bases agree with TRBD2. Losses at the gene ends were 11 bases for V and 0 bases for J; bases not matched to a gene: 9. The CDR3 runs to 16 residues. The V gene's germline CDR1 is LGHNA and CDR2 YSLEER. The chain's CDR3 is CAGGGGGSSGANVLTF. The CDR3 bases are TGCGCCGGGGGCGGCGGGGGGAGCTCTGGGGCCAACGTCCTGACTTTC.

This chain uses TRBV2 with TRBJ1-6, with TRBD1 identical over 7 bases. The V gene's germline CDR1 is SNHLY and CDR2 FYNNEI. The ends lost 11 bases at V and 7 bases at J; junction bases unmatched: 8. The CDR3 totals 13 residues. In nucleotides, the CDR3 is TGTGCCGGACAGACAGGGCAGAATTCACCCCTCCACTTT. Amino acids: CAGQTGQNSPLHF.

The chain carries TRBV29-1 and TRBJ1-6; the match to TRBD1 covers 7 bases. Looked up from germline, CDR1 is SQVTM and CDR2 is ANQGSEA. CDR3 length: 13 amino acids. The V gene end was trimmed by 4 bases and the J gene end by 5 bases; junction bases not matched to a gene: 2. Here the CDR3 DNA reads TGCAGCGTTGGGACAGGCGATAATTCACCCCTCCACTTT. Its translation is CSVGTGDNSPLHF.

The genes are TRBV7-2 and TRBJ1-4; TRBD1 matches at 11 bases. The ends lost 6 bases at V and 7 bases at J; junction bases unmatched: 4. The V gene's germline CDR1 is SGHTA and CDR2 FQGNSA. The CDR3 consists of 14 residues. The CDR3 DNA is TGTGCCAGCAGAGCCGGGACAGGGGGTGAAAAACTGTTTTTT. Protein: CASRAGTGGEKLFF.

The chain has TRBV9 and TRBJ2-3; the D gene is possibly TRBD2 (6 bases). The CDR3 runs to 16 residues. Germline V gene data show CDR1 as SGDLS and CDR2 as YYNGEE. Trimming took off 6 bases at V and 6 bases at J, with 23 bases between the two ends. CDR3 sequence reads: CASTSRGGESGDTQYF. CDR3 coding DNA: TGTGCCAGCACCTCGAGAGGCGGGGAGTCTGGGGATACGCAGTATTTT.

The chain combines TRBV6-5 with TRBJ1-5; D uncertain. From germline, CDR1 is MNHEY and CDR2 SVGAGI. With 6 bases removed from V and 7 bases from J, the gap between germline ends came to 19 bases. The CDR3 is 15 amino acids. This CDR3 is CASSRRRDIRQPQHF. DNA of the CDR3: TGTGCCAGCAGCCGCCGACGGGATATTCGACAGCCCCAGCATTTT.

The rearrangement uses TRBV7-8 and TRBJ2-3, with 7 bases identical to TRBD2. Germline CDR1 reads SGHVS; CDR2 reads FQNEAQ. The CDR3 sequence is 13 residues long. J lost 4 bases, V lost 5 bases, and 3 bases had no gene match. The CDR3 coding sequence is TGTGCCAGCAGCACCCGGGGGGCAGATACGCAGTATTTT. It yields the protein CASSTRGADTQYF. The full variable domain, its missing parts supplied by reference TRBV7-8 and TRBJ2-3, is GAGVSQSPRYKVAKRGQDVALRCDPISGHVSLFWYQQALGQGPEFLTYFQNEAQLDKSGLPSDRFFAERPEGSVSTLKIQRTQQEDSAVYLCASSTRGADTQYFGPGTRLTVL.

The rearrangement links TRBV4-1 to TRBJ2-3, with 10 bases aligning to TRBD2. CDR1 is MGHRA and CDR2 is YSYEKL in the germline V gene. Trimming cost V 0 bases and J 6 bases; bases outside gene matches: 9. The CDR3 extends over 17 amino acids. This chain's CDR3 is CASSQDAQRGGYDTQYF. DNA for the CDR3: TGCGCCAGCAGCCAAGATGCCCAGCGGGGGGGTTACGATACGCAGTATTTT.

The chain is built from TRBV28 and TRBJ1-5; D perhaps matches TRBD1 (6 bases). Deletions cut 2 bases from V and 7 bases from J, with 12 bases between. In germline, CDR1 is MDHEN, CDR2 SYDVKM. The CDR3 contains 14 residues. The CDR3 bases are TGTGCCAGCAGTTTAATGTGGGGGCCGCAGCCCCAGCATTTT. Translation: CASSLMWGPQPQHF.

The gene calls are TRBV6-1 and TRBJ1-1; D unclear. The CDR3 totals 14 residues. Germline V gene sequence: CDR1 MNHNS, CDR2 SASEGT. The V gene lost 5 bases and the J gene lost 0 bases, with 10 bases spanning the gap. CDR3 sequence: CASSLQSLNTEAFF. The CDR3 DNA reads TGTGCCAGCAGTTTACAGAGCCTGAACACTGAAGCTTTCTTT.

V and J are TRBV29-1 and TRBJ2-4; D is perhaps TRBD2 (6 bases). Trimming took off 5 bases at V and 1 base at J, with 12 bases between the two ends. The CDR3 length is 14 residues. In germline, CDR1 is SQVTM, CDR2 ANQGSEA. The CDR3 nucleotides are TGCAGCGTTCGTGGAGGGCGGGCCAAAAACATTCAGTACTTC. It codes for CSVRGGRAKNIQYF.